This entry lists 18 T cell receptor beta chains sequenced from one sample in a study of T cells in Graves' hyperthyroidism and ophthalmopathy. Amplified regions were TCR beta CDR3 sequences from RNA transcripts. RT-PCR in the first round (using the HTBI primer set) targeted the TCR CDR3. TCRdb re-called the multiplex PCR reads through MiXCR, storing one row per CDR3 protein. The repertoire consists of around 580,000 distinct CDR3 sequences, with just over 45% occurring once and the leading ten covering more than 7.5%. The material sequenced was peripheral blood or thyroid tissue (not recorded which). These receptor sequences come from a woman aged 18-35 years with Graves' hyperthyroidism.

V and J are TRBV30 and TRBJ1-5; D ambiguous. The CDR3 runs to 15 residues. Deletions cut 2 bases from V and 0 bases from J, with 11 bases between. Germline V lookup: CDR1 GTSNPN, CDR2 SVGIG (reference sequence). The CDR3 DNA follows: TGTGCCTGGAGTCCGGGCCTTTATAGCAATCAGCCCCAGCATTTT. The encoded protein is CAWSPGLYSNQPQHF.

The chain recombines TRBV2 with TRBJ1-4; D ambiguous. The CDR3 consists of 14 residues. V dropped 1 base and J dropped 6 bases, with 9 bases sitting between them. Germline assignment: CDR1 SNHLY and CDR2 FYNNEI. The CDR3 loop reads CASSEDSGDEKLFF. CDR3 DNA: TGTGCCAGCAGTGAAGACAGTGGTGATGAAAAACTGTTTTTT.

This clonotype has ten or more counts. The rearrangement links TRBV29-1 to TRBJ2-2; the D is unclear. The CDR3 contains 13 residues. Germline lookup yields CDR1 SQVTM and CDR2 ANQGSEA. V was cut by 4 bases and J by 6 bases, with 12 bases left in between. CDR3 bases: TGCAGCGTTGGGATTCGACCCCCCGGGGAGCTGTTTTTT. Translation: CSVGIRPPGELFF.

This clonotype was seen a handful of times. The V gene is TRBV30, the J gene TRBJ2-7; D ambiguous. Looked up from germline, CDR1 is GTSNPN and CDR2 is SVGIG (reference sequence). V lost 2 bases and J 4 bases, leaving 6 bases between the germline ends. The CDR3 covers 11 residues. CDR3 sequence (DNA): TGTGCCTGGAGTACTGTTTACGAGCAGTACTTC. It translates to CAWSTVYEQYF. Supplemented by reference TRBV30 and TRBJ2-7, the full variable domain reads SQTIHQWPATLVQPVGSPLSLECTVEGTSNPNLYWYRQAAGRGLQLLFYSVGIGQISSEVPQNLSASRPQDRQFILSSKKLLLSDSGFYLCAWSTVYEQYFGPGTRLTVT.

This clonotype was observed many times. The chain is built from TRBV6-6 and TRBJ2-6; D may be TRBD1 (5 bases). Germline CDR1 MNHNY, CDR2 SVGAGI (reference sequence). Trimming took off 2 bases at V and 0 bases at J, with 5 bases between the two ends. This CDR3 spans 15 amino acids. The CDR3 here is CASSYRGSGANVLTF. CDR3 nucleotides: TGTGCCAGCAGTTACAGGGGCTCTGGGGCCAACGTCCTGACTTTC.

This clonotype showed up many times. A read error may produce the germline difference seen at one junction end. V usage is TRBV4-1 and J usage is TRBJ2-2; maybe TRBD1 (5 bases). The CDR3 covers 12 residues. CDR1 is MGHRA and CDR2 is YSYEKL in the germline V gene. This CDR3 is CASSQGTGELFF. The CDR3 DNA reads as TGTGCCAGCAGCCAGGGCACCGGGGAGCTGTTTTTT.

In the case of this clonotype: This could be a read error, since a much larger clone is one nucleotide away. The CDR3 end shows no conserved phenylalanine or tryptophan, and so a read error is likely. V usage is TRBV7-9 and J usage is TRBJ2-7; 9 bases are shared with TRBD1. The germline CDR1 and CDR2 sequences are SEHNR and FQNEAQ (reference sequence). This CDR3 has 15 residues. The CDR3 DNA sequence: TGCGCCAGCAGCCAAGAGAGGACAGGGGTCTACGAGCAGTACCTC. Translated, it gives CASSQERTGVYEQYL.

This clonotype was counted many times. The V call is TRBV7-8, the J call TRBJ1-5; tentatively, D is TRBD1 (6 bases). Trimming shortened V by 3 bases and J by 1 base, and 10 bases separated the two germline ends. From germline, CDR1 is SGHVS and CDR2 FQNEAQ. CDR3 length: 15 residues. CDR3 DNA sequence: TGTGCCAGCAGCTTGCAGGACAGCAGCAATCAGCCCCAGCATTTT. Translating it yields CASSLQDSSNQPQHF.

The chain employs TRBV6-5 and TRBJ1-6, with 9 bases lining up with TRBD1. The V segment lost 3 bases and the J segment 8 bases; nucleotides outside the gene matches: 8. The CDR3 is 16 residues long. Germline V lookup: CDR1 MNHEY, CDR2 SVGAGI. The CDR3 DNA sequence: TGTGCCAGCAGTTATCTACAGGGGGCTAAAGATTCACCCCTCCACTTT. It is translated as CASSYLQGAKDSPLHF.

As concerns this clonotype: One end of the junction varies from germline; a read error may be responsible. This chain joins TRBV5-1 and TRBJ1-5; D is uncertain. The germline V gene encodes CDR1 SGHRS and CDR2 YFSETQ. The CDR3 extends over 12 amino acids. For the CDR3, the DNA is TGCGCCAGCAGCCCAGGTTCTCAGTCCCAGCATTTT. Its protein is CASSPGSQSQHF.

The gene calls are TRBV7-8 and TRBJ1-5; D is unclear. Germline V gene data show CDR1 as SGHVS and CDR2 as FQNEAQ. The CDR3 has 14 amino acids. V was pared by 8 bases and J by 5 bases, with 16 bases between. Written as DNA, the CDR3 is TGTGCCAGCGGAACGAGCCGGGCCTATCAGCCCCAGCATTTT. Translated, it gives CASGTSRAYQPQHF.

This CDR3 is CASRGGDTAYEQYF. The CDR3 DNA reads TGTGCCAGCAGGGGAGGGGACACAGCCTACGAGCAGTACTTC. This chain links TRBV12-3 or TRBV12-4 with TRBJ2-7; D perhaps matches TRBD2 (7 bases). CDR3 length: 14 residues. Trimming left V 6 bases short and J 2 bases short, with 14 bases between.

For this clonotype: One base away lies a much larger clone, so this may be a sequencing read error. V is TRBV7-7 and J is TRBJ2-3; the match to TRBD2 covers 10 bases. This CDR3 comprises 16 residues. Germline lookup yields CDR1 SSHAT and CDR2 FNYEAQ (reference sequence). CDR3 sequence: CAGSPNEREGADTQYF. CDR3 coding DNA: TGTGCCGGCAGCCCAAATGAGCGGGAGGGTGCAGATACGCAGTATTTT.

This clonotype came up many times. The V gene is TRBV12-3 or TRBV12-4, the J gene TRBJ1-2, with D tentatively TRBD1 (6 bases). CDR3 length equals 13 residues. V lost 4 bases and J 6 bases, leaving 12 bases between the germline ends. CDR3 in amino acids: CASSSTGLDGYTF. The CDR3 DNA is TGTGCCAGCAGTTCTACAGGGTTGGATGGCTACACCTTC.

The rearrangement links TRBV12-3 or TRBV12-4 to TRBJ1-1; no clear D gene. This CDR3 has 15 residues. Trimming removed 4 bases from V and 0 bases from J, with 12 bases in between. The CDR3, as DNA: TGTGCCAGCAGTTCTCCAAGGCTCCTGAACACTGAAGCTTTCTTT. Translating it yields CASSSPRLLNTEAFF.

The V call is TRBV7-8, the J call TRBJ2-7, with 8 positions matching TRBD2. This CDR3 has 13 amino acids. CDR1 SGHVS and CDR2 FQNEAQ come from the germline V gene. V trimming: 5 bases; J trimming: 2 bases; junction bases outside the gene matches: 2. The DNA for the CDR3 is TGTGCCAGCAGCCGGGGGGGACCCTACGAGCAGTACTTC. This encodes CASSRGGPYEQYF.

The chain recombines TRBV20-1 with TRBJ1-1; 12 bases are a match to TRBD1. The CDR3 sequence is 14 residues long. V dropped 4 bases and J dropped 3; count of bases not matched to a gene: 3. CDR1 and CDR2 from the germline V gene are DFQATT and SNEGSKA (reference sequence). As DNA, the CDR3 is TGCAGTGCTACGGGACAGGGGGCCGACACTGAAGCTTTCTTT. This gives the protein CSATGQGADTEAFF.

This clonotype was observed at least ten times. The chain joins TRBV7-9 to TRBJ1-1, with 12 nucleotides matching TRBD1. CDR3 length: 15 amino acids. With V trimmed by 6 bases and J by 2 bases, 4 bases remained unmatched. CDR1 and CDR2 from the germline V gene are SEHNR and FQNEAQ (reference sequence). CDR3 region: CASRTGTGGNTEAFF. The CDR3 region has the DNA TGTGCCAGCAGGACAGGGACAGGGGGCAACACTGAAGCTTTCTTT.